A selection of T cell receptor beta chains follows, all from one sample in a study of cytotoxic CD8 clonotypes in ibrutinib-treated CLL. The repertoire was sequenced with immunoSEQ multiplex PCR; TCRdb's copy has only in-frame clones and lacks some. The sample has approximately 280,000 clones; approximately 79% are singletons. Sequences were derived from PBMCs, sampled at disease progression, from a patient treated with ibrutinib. These receptors originate from a human donor with chronic lymphocytic leukemia. Each CDR3 is given with its conserved first and last residue. The D gene is left open where the match is weak. Not all rows give a size; the values are once, few, many and, for expanded clones, a class.

clone size	V gene	D gene	J gene	CDR3 DNA	CDR3 protein
few	TRBV4-1	TRBD1	TRBJ2-7	TGCGCCAGCAGCCCAAGCCACGGACAGGCCTTCTACGAGCAGTACTTC	CASSPSHGQAFYEQYF
-	TRBV2	TRBD2	TRBJ2-3	TGTGCCAGCTCTACTAGCGGCTACACAGATACGCAGTATTTT	CASSTSGYTDTQYF
-	TRBV28	TRBD1	TRBJ1-2	TGTGCCAGCAGTTCCGGGACAGGGTGGAAAGGCTACACCTTC	CASSSGTGWKGYTF
-	TRBV7-9	TRBD1	TRBJ2-1	TGTGCCAGCAGTCCGACCGGGACAGAGTACAATGAGCAGTTCTTC	CASSPTGTEYNEQFF
-	TRBV6-6	-	TRBJ2-7	TGTGCCAGCAGGGACAGCTCCTACGAGCAGTACTTC	CASRDSSYEQYF
-	TRBV14	-	TRBJ1-4	TGTGCCAGCAGCCAAGCAGGGGATGAAAAACTGTTTTTT	CASSQAGDEKLFF
-	TRBV18	TRBD1	TRBJ1-2	TGTGCCAGCGATTGGGGACAGAACTATGGCTACACCTTC	CASDWGQNYGYTF
-	TRBV20-1	-	TRBJ1-1	TGCAGTGCTAGTTACGGGGCGGCTTTCTTT	CSASYGAAFF
-	TRBV7-8	-	TRBJ2-1	TGTGCCAGCAGCCCCTTGATTAGCGGCAATGAGCAGTTCTTC	CASSPLISGNEQFF
-	TRBV29-1	-	TRBJ1-2	TGCAGCGTTGAATCTCTGGGGTTGGGTGGCTACACCTTC	CSVESLGLGGYTF
-	TRBV4-1	-	TRBJ2-7	TGCGCCAGCAGTCCACAGGTCTCCTACGAGCAGTACTTC	CASSPQVSYEQYF
-	TRBV9	-	TRBJ2-3	TGTGCCAGCAACCAGGGGGGCGGGGCCCCGAATACGCAGTATTTT	CASNQGGGAPNTQYF
-	TRBV29-1	-	TRBJ1-1	TGCAGCGTTGAGAGCCGACAGATGAACACTGAAGCTTTCTTT	CSVESRQMNTEAFF
-	TRBV5-1	-	TRBJ1-2	TGCGCCAGCAGCTTGGGTCGGGTTGATGGCTACACCTTC	CASSLGRVDGYTF